The 31 T cell receptor beta chains reported below all come from one sample, sequenced in a study of regulatory T cells in long-lasting Graves disease. The time point: persistent/refractory GD, antithyroid drugs over 5 years with positive TRAb. The TCR library was made from RNA that had been extracted from PBMCs in TRIzol. TCR beta libraries were built with iRepertoire HTBI primers and Arm-PCR of CDR3 regions. TCRdb reprocessed the multiplex PCR reads with MiXCR, giving one entry per CDR3 protein. Here the sample spans about 470,000 distinct CDR3 sequences, 20% to 25% being singletons. Sequencing used peripheral blood mononuclear cells (PBMCs), obtained when the disease was refractory, from a patient treated with antithyroid drugs. Receptor source: a female donor with Graves disease.

CDR3 residues: CSAQTSGPSYEQYF. The CDR3, as DNA: TGCAGTGCTCAGACTAGCGGGCCTTCCTACGAGCAGTACTTC. The rearrangement uses TRBV20-1 and TRBJ2-7; TRBD2 matches at 10 bases. Germline CDR1 DFQATT, CDR2 SNEGSKA (reference sequence). The CDR3 is 14 amino acids. The ends lost 5 bases at V and 1 base at J; junction bases unmatched: 5.

This rearrangement joins TRBV5-1 to TRBJ2-2; D call uncertain. This CDR3 is 14 amino acids long. The V end lost 5 bases, the J end lost 1 base, and 9 bases lay between the germline ends. The germline V gene encodes CDR1 SGHRS and CDR2 YFSETQ. The CDR3 sequence is CASSFDGNTGELFF. The DNA of the CDR3 is TGCGCCAGCAGTTTTGACGGGAACACCGGGGAGCTGTTTTTT.

The CDR3 loop is CSVEEDGRSTQYF. The DNA of the CDR3 is TGCAGCGTTGAAGAAGACGGACGGTCGACCCAGTACTTC. The rearrangement links TRBV29-1 to TRBJ2-5; D not resolved. The CDR3 runs 13 residues. Between the trimmed V and J ends, which lost 0 bases and 7 bases, there was a span of 12 bases. CDR1 is SQVTM and CDR2 is ANQGSEA in the germline V gene.

This clonotype was seen more than once but under ten times. The genes are TRBV6-1 and TRBJ2-2, with D possibly matching TRBD2 (5 bases). V lost 6 bases and J lost 3, with 14 bases in between. There are 15 residues in the CDR3. CDR1 is MNHNS and CDR2 is SASEGT in the germline V gene. CDR3 protein: CASSSDFSDTGELFF. The CDR3 region has the DNA TGTGCCAGCAGCTCGGACTTCTCGGACACCGGGGAGCTGTTTTTT.

This chain connects TRBV7-3 to TRBJ1-1, with a tentative D call TRBD1 (5 bases). Trimming cost V 5 bases and J 5 bases, with 12 bases left between them. Germline V gene sequence: CDR1 SGHTA, CDR2 FQGTGA. The CDR3 is made up of 13 amino acids. Written as DNA, the CDR3 is TGTGCCAGCAGCCGAGTTGGGGGAACTGAAGCTTTCTTT. Its translation is CASSRVGGTEAFF.

About this clonotype: This may be a read error: a much more frequent sequence differs by one nucleotide. The chain couples TRBV19 to TRBJ2-7; D may be TRBD1 (6 bases). Trimming removed 8 bases at V and 0 bases at J, with 8 bases between. CDR3 length: 12 residues. Germline V CDR1 and CDR2: LNHDA, SQIVND (reference sequence). The CDR3 spells CASGDNSYEQYF. DNA for the CDR3: TGTGCCAGTGGGGACAACTCCTACGAGCAGTACTTC.

This clonotype was detected ten times or more. The chain joins TRBV20-1 to TRBJ1-5, with unresolved D. V lost 3 bases and J 2 bases, leaving 8 bases between the germline ends. Germline V gene data show CDR1 as DFQATT and CDR2 as SNEGSKA (reference sequence). CDR3 length equals 13 residues. The CDR3 sequence: CSARVAGNQPQHF. The CDR3 DNA sequence: TGCAGTGCTAGGGTTGCGGGCAATCAGCCCCAGCATTTT.

This clonotype was seen only a few times. The chain uses TRBV29-1 and TRBJ2-3, with TRBD1 matching over 8 bases. V was clipped by 6 bases and J by 3 bases; unmatched bases: 8. CDR1 is SQVTM and CDR2 is ANQGSEA in the germline V gene. The CDR3 totals 14 residues. CDR3 coding DNA: TGCAGCGTCGAGACAGGGGATGGTACAGATACGCAGTATTTT. Translation gives CSVETGDGTDTQYF.

This clonotype was counted at least ten times. The chain combines TRBV28 with TRBJ2-7; TRBD1 agrees at 8 bases. V lost 4 bases to trimming and J lost 9 bases; unmatched junction nucleotides: 14. Germline CDR1 reads MDHEN; CDR2 reads SYDVKM. This CDR3 has 15 residues. In DNA, the CDR3 is TGTGCCAGCAGTTATACAGGGGGGCCTGCTTTAGGGCAGTACTTC. It specifies CASSYTGGPALGQYF.

The V gene is TRBV7-9, the J gene TRBJ1-2; the D gene is possibly TRBD1 (6 bases). Germline assignment: CDR1 SEHNR and CDR2 FQNEAQ (reference sequence). This CDR3 has 15 amino acids. V was cut by 6 bases and J by 8 bases, with 22 bases left in between. The CDR3 here is CASRGGGFPGIGYTF. CDR3 nucleotide sequence: TGTGCCAGCAGGGGGGGCGGCTTTCCCGGTATAGGCTACACCTTC. Combining the CDR3 with reference TRBV7-9 and TRBJ1-2 gives the whole variable domain DTGVSQNPRHKITKRGQNVTFRCDPISEHNRLYWYRQTLGQGPEFLTYFQNEAQLEKSRLLSDRFSAERPKGSFSTLEIQRTEQGDSAMYLCASRGGGFPGIGYTFGSGTRLTVV.

This clonotype showed up many times. The chain employs TRBV28 and TRBJ1-5; 8 nucleotides line up with TRBD1. Germline loops: CDR1 MDHEN, CDR2 SYDVKM. Unmatched junction bases numbered 4, after V lost 5 bases and J lost 1 base. The CDR3 loop spans 15 amino acids. The CDR3 protein is CASSPRTGSNQPQHF. CDR3 nucleotides: TGTGCCAGCAGTCCCCGGACAGGGAGCAATCAGCCCCAGCATTTT.

The CDR3 is CASSFWDGPTEAFF. For the CDR3, the DNA is TGTGCCAGCAGCTTCTGGGACGGGCCCACTGAAGCTTTCTTT. The V gene is TRBV7-9, the J gene TRBJ1-1; TRBD1 is a possible D gene (5 bases). Germline assignment: CDR1 SEHNR and CDR2 FQNEAQ (reference sequence). V gave up 3 bases and J gave up 4 bases, with 12 bases separating them. This CDR3 has 14 amino acids.

J is TRBJ2-1 and V is TRBV2; no clear D. The CDR3 extends over 15 amino acids. V lost 6 bases to trimming and J lost 1 base, with 13 bases between them. Germline lookup yields CDR1 SNHLY and CDR2 FYNNEI. The CDR3 region has the DNA TGTGCCAGCAGGCCGGACCTTCCATCCTACAATGAGCAGTTCTTC. Its protein is CASRPDLPSYNEQFF.

Note on this clonotype: Relative to the germline gene, one junction end is altered; a read error may explain this. Here the CDR3 reads CASSPAGQGNIQHF. CDR3 coding DNA: TGCGCCAGCAGTCCAGCTGGACAGGGGAACATTCAGCACTTC. The gene calls are TRBV5-1 and TRBJ2-4; TRBD1 matches 9 bases. This CDR3 is built from 14 residues. CDR1 and CDR2 (germline): SGHRS, YFSETQ.

At least ten counts were recorded for this clonotype. The chain recombines TRBV10-3 with TRBJ2-5, with D possibly matching TRBD2 (6 bases). The CDR3 has 14 amino acids. V gave up 3 bases and J gave up 4 bases, with 12 bases separating them. Germline V gene lookup returns CDR1 ENHRY and CDR2 SYGVKD. The CDR3 loop is CAISDLLAGETQYF. The CDR3 DNA reads as TGTGCCATCAGTGATTTACTAGCCGGAGAGACCCAGTACTTC.

Regarding this clonotype: This may come from a read error, since a much larger clone is one base off. CDR3 residues: CASSEAGAGGNYKQYF. The CDR3 DNA is TGTGCCAGCAGTGAAGCGGGGGCAGGGGGAAATTACAAGCAGTACTTC. The V gene is TRBV11-1, the J gene TRBJ2-7; maybe TRBD2 (8 bases). V lost 6 bases and J lost 8, with 26 bases in between. Germline loops: CDR1 SGHAT, CDR2 FQDESV (reference sequence). CDR3 length: 16 amino acids.

Ten or more counts support this clonotype. The V and J genes are TRBV12-3 or TRBV12-4 and TRBJ1-1; D ambiguous. The CDR3 runs 14 residues. V lost 5 bases, J lost 4 bases, and 14 bases lay in between. The CDR3 DNA follows: TGTGCCAGCAGTAAATCCGGGATTTTCACTGAAGCTTTCTTT. It specifies CASSKSGIFTEAFF.

The chain employs TRBV7-9 and TRBJ1-1; weak D call: TRBD1 (5 bases). V lost 1 base, J lost 6 bases, and 21 bases lay in between. The CDR3 is 17 residues long. The germline V gene encodes CDR1 SEHNR and CDR2 FQNEAQ (reference sequence). CDR3 in DNA: TGTGCCAGCAGCTTAGAGTTGGACACCCCGAGGAGTGCTGAAGCTTTCTTT. Its translation: CASSLELDTPRSAEAFF. Using reference TRBV7-9 and TRBJ1-1 for the parts outside the CDR3, the full variable domain is DTGVSQNPRHKITKRGQNVTFRCDPISEHNRLYWYRQTLGQGPEFLTYFQNEAQLEKSRLLSDRFSAERPKGSFSTLEIQRTEQGDSAMYLCASSLELDTPRSAEAFFGQGTRLTVV.

This clonotype was seen only a few times. The chain uses TRBV9 and TRBJ2-2; D is unresolved. From germline, CDR1 is SGDLS and CDR2 YYNGEE. The CDR3 is 15 residues long. V was trimmed by 4 bases and J by 5 bases, leaving 15 bases between them. CDR3 loop: CASSPLGSITGELFF. CDR3 DNA: TGTGCCAGCAGCCCCTTGGGCAGCATTACCGGGGAGCTGTTTTTT.

With respect to this clonotype: This could be a read error, since a much larger clone is one nucleotide away. This chain links TRBV29-1 with TRBJ2-7; tentatively, D is TRBD2 (6 bases). Germline assignment: CDR1 SQVTM and CDR2 ANQGSEA. This CDR3 comprises 13 residues. The germline V and J ends were trimmed by 7 bases and 7 bases, with 20 bases remaining between them. CDR3 coding DNA: TGCAGCGCGGATAGCGGCACTTTGAGAGAGCAGTACTTC. Protein: CSADSGTLREQYF.

This clonotype was observed at least ten times. This rearrangement joins TRBV7-2 to TRBJ1-5; 9 nucleotides agree with TRBD1. Germline CDR1 is SGHTA and CDR2 is FQGNSA. With 6 bases clipped from V and 5 bases from J, the junction kept 5 bases outside the gene matches. The CDR3 length is 14 residues. The CDR3 protein is CASRKGQGDQPQHF. CDR3 DNA sequence: TGTGCCAGCAGGAAGGGACAGGGTGATCAGCCCCAGCATTTT.

This clonotype was counted many times. This chain links TRBV6-2 or TRBV6-3 with TRBJ1-5; weak D call: TRBD1 (6 bases). There are 13 residues in the CDR3. Germline assignment: CDR1 MNHEY and CDR2 SVGEGT. The germline V and J ends were trimmed by 0 bases and 8 bases, with 8 bases remaining between them. Written as DNA, the CDR3 is TGTGCCAGCAGTTACTCGAGGGGGAAGCCCCAGCATTTT. This codes for CASSYSRGKPQHF.

This clonotype was picked up many times. This sequence joins TRBV2 and TRBJ1-5; no firm D call. The CDR3 length is 13 residues. CDR1 and CDR2 from the germline V gene are SNHLY and FYNNEI. Between the trimmed V and J ends, which lost 3 bases and 7 bases, there was a span of 10 bases. In DNA, the CDR3 is TGTGCCAGCAGTGATCAGGTTTGGCAGCCCCAGCATTTT. Protein product: CASSDQVWQPQHF.

The chain combines TRBV11-2 with TRBJ2-3; possibly TRBD2 for D (5 bases). The CDR3 runs 15 residues. CDR1 is SGHAT and CDR2 is FQNNGV in the germline V gene. V was shortened by 4 bases and J by 4 bases, with 15 bases between the two germline ends. This CDR3 is CASSSLLASADTQYF. The CDR3 DNA follows: TGTGCCAGCAGCTCTCTTCTAGCTTCAGCAGATACGCAGTATTTT.

This clonotype was found a few times. The genes are TRBV19 and TRBJ2-7; D not resolved. Germline CDR1 reads LNHDA; CDR2 reads SQIVND (reference sequence). Trimming left V 2 bases short and J 1 base short, with 12 bases between. The CDR3 spans 15 residues. CDR3 protein: CASSIKAYGSYEQYF. CDR3 DNA sequence: TGTGCCAGTAGTATAAAAGCGTATGGATCCTACGAGCAGTACTTC.

The rearrangement uses TRBV30 and TRBJ1-1; D gene unclear. The V gene lost 3 bases and the J gene lost 0 bases, with 17 bases spanning the gap. CDR3 length: 16 residues. The V gene's germline CDR1 is GTSNPN and CDR2 SVGIG (reference sequence). CDR3 nucleotides: TGTGCCTGGAGACCCCATCGCTGGCCCATGAACACTGAAGCTTTCTTT. It encodes CAWRPHRWPMNTEAFF.

The chain carries TRBV3-1 and TRBJ2-7; no reliable D call. The germline V and J ends were trimmed by 4 bases and 3 bases, with 13 bases remaining between them. This CDR3 is built from 14 residues. Germline CDR1 reads LGHDT; CDR2 reads YNNKEL (reference sequence). The CDR3 bases are TGTGCCAGCAGCCCTCCGGGCCTATACTACGAGCAGTACTTC. Amino acid sequence: CASSPPGLYYEQYF.

At least ten counts were recorded for this clonotype. The V and J genes are TRBV12-3 or TRBV12-4 and TRBJ1-5; TRBD1 agrees at 7 bases. V was pared by 5 bases and J by 1 base, with 5 bases of the junction left unmatched. The CDR3 is made up of 15 amino acids. CDR3 in amino acids: CASSQRGQSNQPQHF. The CDR3 DNA sequence: TGTGCCAGCAGTCAAAGGGGACAGAGCAATCAGCCCCAGCATTTT.

The J gene is TRBJ1-2, the V gene TRBV9, with D hard to call. V shed 1 base and J shed 8 bases, with 6 bases lying between them. CDR3 length: 11 amino acids. Germline CDR1 reads SGDLS; CDR2 reads YYNGEE. This CDR3 is CASSVNHGYTF. For the CDR3, the DNA is TGTGCCAGCAGCGTAAATCACGGCTACACCTTC.

The genes are TRBV19 and TRBJ2-4; 9 bases match TRBD2. This CDR3 comprises 17 residues. V shed 5 bases and J 7 bases; nucleotides not matched to a gene: 15. Germline V lookup: CDR1 LNHDA, CDR2 SQIVND (reference sequence). CDR3 bases: TGTGCCAGTAGTGGGGTAGCGGGAGTCGCGGGAACTAACATTCAGTACTTC. Protein: CASSGVAGVAGTNIQYF.

This clonotype was recorded many times. This chain joins TRBV7-2 and TRBJ2-5; perhaps TRBD1 as D (5 bases). Per germline, CDR1 SGHTA and CDR2 FQGNSA. The CDR3 runs 14 residues. The V and J ends lost 0 bases and 5 bases respectively, with 10 bases between them. CDR3 DNA: TGTGCCAGCAGCTTAGCGACAGCACCGGAGACCCAGTACTTC. Protein sequence: CASSLATAPETQYF.